Listed below are T cell receptor beta chains from one sample, sequenced in a study of blood T cell repertoires in COVID-19. Sequencing was performed with immunoSEQ multiplex PCR; in TCRdb, only in-frame clones are kept and a portion is missing. This table has approximately 82,000 clones, 80% to 95% appearing once. The sequencing sample was made of peripheral blood. The receptors originated from a woman aged 55-75 years with active COVID-19. Both conserved end residues are part of each CDR3. A D gene is named only where the DNA matches it firmly. A clone size is listed for some rows: how often the clone was seen (once, few, many), or a class if it is expanded.

TRBV5-6	TRBD2	TRBJ2-5	once	TGTGCCAGCAGCTGGCTTCGGGGACTAGCGGGGGGATTACAAGAGACCCAGTACTTC	CASSWLRGLAGGLQETQYF
TRBV5-1	TRBD1	TRBJ2-2	NA	TGCGCCAGCAGCTCGCAGGGGGTCAACGGGGAGCTGTTTTTT	CASSSQGVNGELFF
TRBV30	NA	TRBJ2-2	few	TGTGCCTGGAGTGTCGGGAACACCGGGGAGCTGTTTTTT	CAWSVGNTGELFF
TRBV14	NA	TRBJ1-6	NA	TGTGCCAGCAGCCAAGTGGGCTCACCCCTCCACTTT	CASSQVGSPLHF
TRBV7-2	NA	TRBJ2-3	NA	TGTGCCAGCAGCCAGGGGGGTCGGCGCACAGATACGCAGTATTTT	CASSQGGRRTDTQYF
TRBV28	TRBD2	TRBJ2-5	once	TGTGCCAGCAGTTTTGGGACTAGCGGGAGGGTGGAGACCCAGTACTTC	CASSFGTSGRVETQYF
TRBV5-4	NA	TRBJ1-5	NA	TGTGCCAGCAGCTCAGGGGGCAATCAGCCCCAGCATTTT	CASSSGGNQPQHF
TRBV3-1/TRBV3-2	TRBD1	TRBJ1-1	NA	TGTGCCAGCAGCCAAGGACAGGGGAGCACTGAAGCTTTCTTT	CASSQGQGSTEAFF
TRBV5-6	TRBD1	TRBJ1-2	NA	TGTGCCAGCAGCCTAGGGACAGTGAACACCTTC	CASSLGTVNTF
TRBV5-1	NA	TRBJ2-5	NA	TGCGCCAGCAGCGTTGGGGAGCCGAAAGCGACCCAGTACTTC	CASSVGEPKATQYF
TRBV18	TRBD1	TRBJ1-5	NA	TGTGCCAGCTCACCAACCGGGACAGGGGGAAGCAATCAGCCCCAGCATTTT	CASSPTGTGGSNQPQHF
TRBV14	TRBD2	TRBJ2-7	once	TGTGCCAGCAGCCAAGATACTAGCGGGGGGGAGCAGTACTTC	CASSQDTSGGEQYF
TRBV5-1	NA	TRBJ2-5	NA	TGCGCCAGCAGCCCCGGGGTCTACGACCAAGAGACCCAGTACTTC	CASSPGVYDQETQYF
TRBV11-2	NA	TRBJ2-2	once	TGTGCCAGCAGCTTCGGCGGATCGAACACCGGGGAGCTGTTTTTT	CASSFGGSNTGELFF
TRBV14	NA	TRBJ2-7	once	TGTGCCAGCAGCCAATGGTCCCGTGCGGGCAGAGGTTACGAGCAGTACTTC	CASSQWSRAGRGYEQYF
TRBV27	TRBD1	TRBJ2-1	NA	TGTGCCAGCAGTTTCACAGGGGCCTACAATGAGCAGTTCTTC	CASSFTGAYNEQFF
TRBV6-5	TRBD1	TRBJ2-7	NA	TGTGCCAGCGGGAAAACGGGACAGTACGAGCAGTACTTC	CASGKTGQYEQYF
TRBV6-5	TRBD2	TRBJ2-7	NA	TGTGCCAGCAGTTACTCGACTAGCGCCTCCTACGAGCAGTACTTC	CASSYSTSASYEQYF
TRBV30	NA	TRBJ2-7	NA	TGTGCCTGGAGTGGTTTCGAGAGTTCGGGCTCCTACGAGCAGTACTTC	CAWSGFESSGSYEQYF
TRBV19	TRBD2	TRBJ2-3	NA	TGTGCCAGTAGTATAGGGGGGGGTTACACAGATACGCAGTATTTT	CASSIGGGYTDTQYF
TRBV24-1	TRBD2	TRBJ2-5	NA	TGTGCCACCAGTGACCCAGCGGGGCAAGAGACCCAGTACTTC	CATSDPAGQETQYF
TRBV6-2/TRBV6-3	NA	TRBJ1-4	NA	TGTGCCAGCAGTGCCGTGGTAAGGTTGGAGGAAAAACTGTTTTTT	CASSAVVRLEEKLFF
TRBV28	TRBD2	TRBJ2-3	NA	TGTGCCAGCACCCCTATTGGGACTAGCAGCACAGATACGCAGTATTTT	CASTPIGTSSTDTQYF